A single sample gave rise to the 29 T cell receptor beta chains below, sequenced in a study of T cells in Graves' hyperthyroidism and ophthalmopathy. RNA transcripts served as the template for amplifying TCR beta CDR3 regions. The HTBI primer set drove a first-round RT-PCR of the TCR CDR3. TCRdb analysed the multiplex PCR reads with MiXCR anew, one entry per CDR3 protein. The sample has about 130,000 distinct CDR3 sequences, roughly a fifth seen once. Sequenced material: blood. These receptor sequences come from a woman aged 45-59 years with Graves' hyperthyroidism that later progressed to Graves' ophthalmopathy.

The rearrangement joins TRBV12-3 or TRBV12-4 to TRBJ2-5; 10 positions match TRBD2. The ends lost 6 bases at V and 2 bases at J; junction bases unmatched: 6. There are 15 residues in the CDR3. In nucleotides, the CDR3 is TGTGCCAGCAGCGCCGGGACTAGCGATCAAGAGACCCAGTACTTC. Amino acids: CASSAGTSDQETQYF.

Ten or more counts support this clonotype. V and J are TRBV3-1 and TRBJ1-1; no firm D call. Deletions cut 1 base from V and 10 bases from J, with 7 bases between. This CDR3 has 11 amino acids. Germline CDR1 and CDR2: LGHDT and YNNKEL (reference sequence). This CDR3 reads CASSQGVRAFF. CDR3 nucleotides: TGTGCCAGCAGCCAAGGGGTCCGAGCTTTCTTT.

The DNA for the CDR3 is TGTGCCAGCAGCAGGACTAGCGAGCAGTTCTTC. It is translated as CASSRTSEQFF. The gene calls are TRBV7-9 and TRBJ2-1; TRBD2 agrees at 8 bases. Germline trimming cut 5 bases from V and 10 bases from J; bases unmatched to any gene: 1. CDR1 and CDR2 (germline): SEHNR, FQNEAQ (reference sequence). The CDR3 extends over 11 amino acids.

This clonotype was seen at least ten times. This chain connects TRBV7-3 to TRBJ2-3, with 9 nucleotides matching TRBD2. This CDR3 is built from 15 residues. V lost 5 bases to trimming and J lost 6 bases; unmatched junction nucleotides: 9. Germline loops: CDR1 SGHTA, CDR2 FQGTGA. CDR3 loop: CASSPASGRSDTQYF. DNA of the CDR3: TGTGCCAGCAGCCCGGCCAGCGGGAGGTCGGATACGCAGTATTTT.

The chain recombines TRBV19 with TRBJ2-5; D might be TRBD1 or TRBD2, each matching 6 bases. Trimming shortened V by 3 bases and J by 4 bases, and 18 bases separated the two germline ends. CDR3 size: 16 residues. CDR1 is LNHDA and CDR2 is SQIVND in the germline V gene (reference sequence). The CDR3 spells CASSIGVGGGRETQYF. CDR3 nucleotides: TGTGCCAGTAGTATCGGGGTTGGTGGGGGGCGAGAGACCCAGTACTTC.

This rearrangement joins TRBV7-3 to TRBJ2-3, with TRBD2 matching over 11 bases. With 5 bases clipped from V and 4 bases from J, the junction kept 11 bases outside the gene matches. In germline, CDR1 is SGHTA, CDR2 FQGTGA. The CDR3 covers 17 residues. As DNA, the CDR3 is TGTGCCAGCAGCCGAGGACCGACTAGCGGGATCGCAGATACGCAGTATTTT. Translated: CASSRGPTSGIADTQYF.

This rearrangement joins TRBV5-1 to TRBJ2-2, with 12 bases aligning to TRBD2. The CDR3 has 15 amino acids. The V and J ends lost 5 bases and 1 base, in that order; junction bases with no gene match: 0. Germline V gives CDR1 SGHRS, CDR2 YFSETQ. CDR3 protein: CASRLAGGNTGELFF. Here the CDR3 DNA reads TGCGCCAGCAGACTAGCGGGAGGGAACACCGGGGAGCTGTTTTTT.

V usage is TRBV2 and J usage is TRBJ2-5, with D possibly TRBD1 on 6 matching bases. Deletions cut 6 bases from V and 3 bases from J, with 17 bases between. Germline assignment: CDR1 SNHLY and CDR2 FYNNEI. The CDR3 has 15 residues. The CDR3 region is CASSRWTAAKETQYF. The CDR3 DNA reads TGTGCCAGCAGCCGCTGGACAGCTGCCAAAGAGACCCAGTACTTC.

This clonotype appeared many times. V gene TRBV28 combines with J gene TRBJ2-7, with a possible D match to TRBD2 (5 bases). This CDR3 comprises 12 residues. The germline V gene encodes CDR1 MDHEN and CDR2 SYDVKM. Trimming removed 5 bases at V and 12 bases at J, with 17 bases between. The CDR3 sequence: CASSPPRASTYF. The DNA for the CDR3 is TGTGCCAGCAGTCCCCCCCGCGCTAGCACGTACTTC.

The V call is TRBV20-1, the J call TRBJ1-6; 7 bases are shared with TRBD1. Trimming took 4 bases from V and 9 from J; bases not matched to a gene: 6. The length of the CDR3 is 13 residues. Germline V gene sequence: CDR1 DFQATT, CDR2 SNEGSKA (reference sequence). The CDR3 DNA reads TGCAGTGCTACACAGGGGCCGACTTCACCCCTCCACTTT. This sequence encodes CSATQGPTSPLHF.

This clonotype was found many times. The V gene is TRBV12-3 or TRBV12-4, the J gene TRBJ1-2; D is ambiguous. V was cut by 2 bases and J by 6 bases, with 10 bases left in between. The CDR3 contains 13 residues. CDR3 loop: CASSLSGRNGYTF. The CDR3 DNA reads TGTGCCAGCAGTTTAAGCGGGCGAAATGGCTACACCTTC.

The chain combines TRBV6-1 with TRBJ1-2, with D perhaps TRBD1 (5 bases). The CDR3 totals 12 residues. CDR1 is MNHNS, CDR2 SASEGT, per germline. The V gene lost 1 base and the J gene lost 9 bases, with 9 bases spanning the gap. In DNA, the CDR3 is TGTGCCAGCAGTGAAGGGGGCGGGAGCTACACCTTC. Translating it yields CASSEGGGSYTF.

The chain recombines TRBV6-1 with TRBJ1-4; D unresolved. The CDR3 sequence is 14 residues long. Trimming took off 3 bases at V and 7 bases at J, with 12 bases between the two ends. Germline V gene lookup returns CDR1 MNHNS and CDR2 SASEGT. The CDR3 bases are TGTGCCAGCAGTGAGGGAGGCACCTCTGAAAAACTGTTTTTT. It yields the protein CASSEGGTSEKLFF.

This clonotype was found many times. V gene TRBV6-5 combines with J gene TRBJ2-1; TRBD2 might be the D (5 bases). Germline V gene data show CDR1 as MNHEY and CDR2 as SVGAGI. Trimming took off 2 bases at V and 15 bases at J, with 17 bases between the two ends. The CDR3 length is 13 residues. The CDR3 sequence: CASSYGRRNEGFF. The CDR3 coding sequence is TGTGCCAGCAGTTACGGCAGACGGAATGAGGGGTTCTTC.

This clonotype has ten or more counts. The V and J genes are TRBV20-1 and TRBJ2-3, with 7 bases lining up with TRBD1. Germline V gene lookup returns CDR1 DFQATT and CDR2 SNEGSKA (reference sequence). CDR3 size: 15 residues. The J segment lost 1 base and the V segment lost 6 bases, leaving 10 bases of the junction unmatched. Written as DNA, the CDR3 is TGCAGTGCCCCATCCGTAAGGGGGCGCACAGATACGCAGTATTTT. Protein sequence: CSAPSVRGRTDTQYF.

This clonotype was counted ten times or more. The chain carries TRBV3-1 and TRBJ2-2; no definite D call. Germline V lookup: CDR1 LGHDT, CDR2 YNNKEL (reference sequence). CDR3 length: 16 amino acids. V lost 6 bases to trimming and J lost 3 bases, with 17 bases between them. The CDR3 region has the DNA TGTGCCAGCAGTCGAACTCTAGTCCCTGACACCGGGGAGCTGTTTTTT. It codes for CASSRTLVPDTGELFF.

In its sample, this clonotype was seen many times. The chain couples TRBV6-1 to TRBJ1-1; D is undetermined. Germline lookup yields CDR1 MNHNS and CDR2 SASEGT. This CDR3 is 13 amino acids long. The germline V and J ends were trimmed by 6 bases and 5 bases, with 13 bases remaining between them. Here the CDR3 reads CASSRRVETEAFF. CDR3 nucleotides: TGTGCCAGCAGCCGAAGGGTGGAGACTGAAGCTTTCTTT.

This clonotype occurred many times. V is TRBV20-1 and J is TRBJ2-1, with TRBD2 matching over 13 bases. Germline V gene data show CDR1 as DFQATT and CDR2 as SNEGSKA (reference sequence). V lost 5 bases to trimming and J lost 8 bases; unmatched junction nucleotides: 6. The CDR3 loop spans 14 amino acids. The CDR3 region has the DNA TGCAGTGCTCGAGGGACTAGCGGGAATGATGAGCAGTTCTTC. Amino acid sequence: CSARGTSGNDEQFF.

V and J are TRBV7-2 and TRBJ1-1; TRBD1 is a possible D gene (6 bases). The germline CDR1 and CDR2 sequences are SGHTA and FQGNSA. The CDR3 is 14 residues long. Between the trimmed V and J ends, which lost 6 bases and 0 bases, there was a span of 11 bases. The CDR3 DNA reads as TGTGCCAGCAGTGCAGGGGCCGTGAACACTGAAGCTTTCTTT. This codes for CASSAGAVNTEAFF.

This clonotype appeared a few times. The V gene is TRBV10-1, the J gene TRBJ2-7; tentative D call: TRBD2 (6 bases). Looked up from germline, CDR1 is WNHNN and CDR2 is SYGVQD (reference sequence). Trimming left V 6 bases short and J 2 bases short, with 11 bases between. The CDR3 has 13 residues. This CDR3 reads CASSRESPYEQYF. In DNA form, the CDR3 reads TGCGCCAGCAGCCGGGAGAGCCCCTACGAGCAGTACTTC.

The chain joins TRBV7-8 to TRBJ1-2, with TRBD1 as a possible D gene (6 bases). The V end was cut by 5 bases, the J end by 0 bases, with 16 bases between. The CDR3 runs 16 residues. Looked up from germline, CDR1 is SGHVS and CDR2 is FQNEAQ. DNA for the CDR3: TGTGCCAGCAGCCCCAGAAGGGGGACCACTAACTATGGCTACACCTTC. Translation gives CASSPRRGTTNYGYTF.

The V gene is TRBV6-2 or TRBV6-3, the J gene TRBJ2-2; D call uncertain. The ends were cut back, 5 bases at V and 3 bases at J, with 10 bases in the middle. The CDR3 is 14 residues long. CDR1 MNHEY and CDR2 SVGEGT come from the germline V gene. The DNA of the CDR3 is TGTGCCAGCAGTAAGACGGGTTACACCGGGGAGCTGTTTTTT. Translation: CASSKTGYTGELFF.

The V call is TRBV28, the J call TRBJ1-5; 8 bases are a match to TRBD1. The CDR3 spans 14 residues. Trimming at V came to 6 bases and at J to 6 bases, leaving 7 bases not matched to a gene. Germline V CDR1 and CDR2: MDHEN, SYDVKM. This CDR3 is CASRSQGAGQPQHF. Here the CDR3 DNA reads TGTGCCAGCAGATCCCAGGGGGCCGGTCAGCCCCAGCATTTT. Variable domain in full (rest from reference TRBV28 and TRBJ1-5): DVKVTQSSRYLVKRTGEKVFLECVQDMDHENMFWYRQDPGLGLRLIYFSYDVKMKEKGDIPEGYSVSREKKERFSLILESASTNQTSMYLCASRSQGAGQPQHFGDGTRLSIL.

The sample holds a few counts of this clonotype. The rearrangement joins TRBV10-3 to TRBJ2-7; 7 nucleotides agree with TRBD1. Germline V lookup: CDR1 ENHRY, CDR2 SYGVKD. CDR3 length: 12 amino acids. V was pared by 10 bases and J by 0 bases, with 3 bases of the junction left unmatched. The CDR3 DNA follows: TGTGCCACGACAGGGATCTCCTACGAGCAGTACTTC. Translation: CATTGISYEQYF.

This clonotype was recorded at least ten times. The V gene is TRBV28, the J gene TRBJ2-3; D is uncertain. Trimming pared 8 bases from V and 0 bases from J, leaving 9 bases between. The CDR3 is made up of 13 amino acids. Germline V CDR1 and CDR2: MDHEN, SYDVKM. The CDR3 is CASQHPSTDTQYF. The CDR3 DNA sequence: TGTGCCAGCCAGCACCCTAGCACAGATACGCAGTATTTT. The full variable domain, rest sourced from reference TRBV28 and TRBJ2-3, is DVKVTQSSRYLVKRTGEKVFLECVQDMDHENMFWYRQDPGLGLRLIYFSYDVKMKEKGDIPEGYSVSREKKERFSLILESASTNQTSMYLCASQHPSTDTQYFGPGTRLTVL.

This chain links TRBV6-1 with TRBJ1-2; TRBD1 matches at 7 bases. The germline CDR1 and CDR2 sequences are MNHNS and SASEGT. This CDR3 is 15 amino acids long. Losses at the gene ends were 6 bases for V and 8 bases for J; bases not matched to a gene: 15. CDR3 residues: CASRTRDSETVGYTF. The CDR3 DNA follows: TGTGCCAGCAGGACCCGGGACAGCGAAACGGTGGGCTACACCTTC.

This clonotype was seen many times. The genes are TRBV12-3 or TRBV12-4 and TRBJ2-5; tentatively, D is TRBD2 (7 bases). The germline V and J ends were trimmed by 5 bases and 5 bases, with 18 bases remaining between them. There are 15 residues in the CDR3. Written as DNA, the CDR3 is TGTGCCAGCAGTCTGAGGGGGGGTGGAGGCGAGACCCAGTACTTC. This encodes CASSLRGGGGETQYF.

The V call is TRBV9, the J call TRBJ1-2; D might be TRBD1 (6 bases). This CDR3 has 14 amino acids. Germline V gives CDR1 SGDLS, CDR2 YYNGEE. V lost 0 bases and J 7 bases, leaving 13 bases between the germline ends. The CDR3 coding sequence is TGTGCCAGCAGCGTAGAAGAGGGGGGAAGTGGCTACACCTTC. Its protein is CASSVEEGGSGYTF.

In this sample, this clonotype turned up a few times. V and J are TRBV5-1 and TRBJ2-2; no reliable D call. This CDR3 contains 13 residues. V was clipped by 0 bases and J by 4 bases, with 4 bases between them. Germline V gene data show CDR1 as SGHRS and CDR2 as YFSETQ. The CDR3 DNA reads as TGCGCCAGCAGCTTGGGTGCCACCGGGGAGCTGTTTTTT. Translating gives CASSLGATGELFF. Complete variable domain (other parts from reference TRBV5-1 and TRBJ2-2): KAGVTQTPRYLIKTRGQQVTLSCSPISGHRSVSWYQQTPGQGLQFLFEYFSETQRNKGNFPGRFSGRQFSNSRSEMNVSTLELGDSALYLCASSLGATGELFFGEGSRLTVL.